Shown below are 30 T cell receptor beta chains from a single sample sequenced in a study of blood T cell repertoires in COVID-19. Only in-frame clones appear in the TCRdb table, and some are missing; sequencing was by immunoSEQ multiplex PCR. The profile shows around 47,000 clones, about nine tenths of them singletons. Input material: peripheral blood. These receptors all stem from an elderly woman in a cohort sampled during active or convalescent COVID-19.

V and J are TRBV6-2 or TRBV6-3 and TRBJ2-7; D not certain. Germline lookup yields CDR1 MNHEY and CDR2 SVGEGT. This CDR3 contains 15 residues. V lost 7 bases and J 3 bases, leaving 19 bases between the germline ends. Written as DNA, the CDR3 is TGTGCCAGCACCCCCCCAGGTGCCCTTGGCTACGAGCAGTACTTC. This encodes CASTPPGALGYEQYF.

The table lists this clone with a count of one. The chain couples TRBV6-5 to TRBJ1-6; 7 bases are a match to TRBD1. Germline V gene sequence: CDR1 MNHEY, CDR2 SVGAGI. V was pared by 10 bases and J by 7 bases, with 13 bases of the junction left unmatched. The CDR3 is 15 residues long. CDR3 DNA sequence: TGTGCCACCTGGACAGGATCACGTCGGAATTCACCCCTCCACTTT. Encoded protein: CATWTGSRRNSPLHF.

V usage is TRBV24-1 and J usage is TRBJ2-3, with a tentative D call TRBD1 (5 bases). The CDR3 extends over 16 amino acids. V lost 1 base and J lost 4, with 14 bases in between. CDR1 and CDR2 from the germline V gene are KGHDR and SFDVKD. The CDR3 reads CATSDLAQGRSDTQYF. The CDR3 coding sequence is TGTGCCACCAGTGATTTAGCCCAGGGTAGGTCAGATACGCAGTATTTT.

A single count supports this clone. The chain links TRBV10-1 to TRBJ2-7, with D possibly being TRBD1 (5 bases). Trimming pared 5 bases from V and 6 bases from J, leaving 17 bases between. The CDR3 runs 14 residues. Germline assignment: CDR1 WNHNN and CDR2 SYGVQD (reference sequence). The CDR3 is CASSFGHNPSEQYF. DNA of the CDR3: TGCGCCAGCAGTTTCGGACACAACCCGTCCGAGCAGTACTTC.

The J gene is TRBJ1-1, the V gene TRBV5-8; TRBD1 might be the D (6 bases). The length of the CDR3 is 15 residues. Deletions cut 7 bases from V and 4 bases from J, with 20 bases between. The V gene's germline CDR1 is SGHTS and CDR2 YDEGEE. The DNA of the CDR3 is TGTGCCAGCGGCCCCGAATGGGGGCAAGGCACTGAAGCTTTCTTT. This codes for CASGPEWGQGTEAFF.

The chain employs TRBV7-9 and TRBJ1-6; the match to TRBD1 covers 9 bases. V was clipped by 2 bases and J by 11 bases; unmatched bases: 7. Per germline, CDR1 SEHNR and CDR2 FQNEAQ (reference sequence). The length of the CDR3 is 15 residues. CDR3: CASSLRDRGLAPLHF. CDR3 nucleotide sequence: TGTGCCAGCAGCTTACGCGACAGGGGGTTGGCACCCCTCCACTTT.

The chain links TRBV6-5 to TRBJ1-1; D is possibly TRBD1 (5 bases). Trimming removed 4 bases from V and 3 bases from J, with 12 bases in between. The CDR3 is 14 amino acids. Looked up from germline, CDR1 is MNHEY and CDR2 is SVGAGI. The CDR3 coding sequence is TGTGCCAGCAGTTGGATGCAAGGGGACACTGAAGCTTTCTTT. It specifies CASSWMQGDTEAFF.

This sequence joins TRBV11-2 and TRBJ2-1, with 9 bases fitting TRBD2. The CDR3 is 15 residues long. The germline V gene has CDR1 SGHAT and CDR2 FQNNGV. With 4 bases clipped from V and 5 bases from J, the junction kept 6 bases outside the gene matches. The CDR3 is CASSSLAGVHNEQFF. CDR3 nucleotide sequence: TGTGCCAGCAGCTCATTAGCGGGAGTCCACAATGAGCAGTTCTTC.

The table lists this clone with a count of one. The CDR3 sequence: CASSLSRQGETEQFF. CDR3 nucleotide sequence: TGTGCCAGCAGTTTATCCAGACAGGGGGAAACTGAGCAGTTCTTC. The chain recombines TRBV6-6 with TRBJ2-1; 9 nucleotides match TRBD1. Germline V lookup: CDR1 MNHNY, CDR2 SVGAGI (reference sequence). The CDR3 extends over 15 amino acids. Germline trimming cut 4 bases from V and 9 bases from J; bases unmatched to any gene: 10.

Only a few counts were recorded for this clone. At one of its ends the junction is not consistent with the germline gene, which may arise from a read error. The genes are TRBV7-7 and TRBJ2-1, with 14 nucleotides matching TRBD2. The CDR3 extends over 21 amino acids. The germline V gene has CDR1 SSHAT and CDR2 FNYEAQ (reference sequence). DNA of the CDR3: TGTGCTAGCAGCTTAGTCCCAGCAGGGGGACTAGCGGGAGTCTGGGACAATGAGCAGTTCTTC. Translation gives CASSLVPAGGLAGVWDNEQFF.

J is TRBJ2-7 and V is TRBV9; 14 bases agree with TRBD2. The CDR3 has 14 amino acids. Germline V gene data show CDR1 as SGDLS and CDR2 as YYNGEE. The V gene end was trimmed by 3 bases and the J gene end by 5 bases; junction bases not matched to a gene: 1. CDR3 protein: CASSGTSGRNEQYF. The CDR3 DNA is TGTGCCAGCAGCGGGACTAGCGGGAGGAACGAGCAGTACTTC.

V usage is TRBV5-1 and J usage is TRBJ2-1; a weak D match, TRBD2 (6 bases). Between the trimmed V and J ends, which lost 1 base and 3 bases, there was a span of 14 bases. The CDR3 runs to 16 residues. From germline, CDR1 is SGHRS and CDR2 YFSETQ. CDR3 in amino acids: CASSLTGGERYNEQFF. Written as DNA, the CDR3 is TGCGCCAGCAGCTTGACGGGCGGGGAGCGCTACAATGAGCAGTTCTTC.

This chain joins TRBV30 and TRBJ1-6, with D unresolved. The CDR3 runs 14 residues. Trimming took 3 bases from V and 6 from J, leaving 12 bases between them. Germline V gene lookup returns CDR1 GTSNPN and CDR2 SVGIG (reference sequence). The CDR3 is CAWSARGVNSPLHF. The CDR3 bases are TGTGCCTGGAGCGCACGAGGCGTTAATTCACCCCTCCACTTT. The full variable domain, rest sourced from reference TRBV30 and TRBJ1-6, is SQTIHQWPATLVQPVGSPLSLECTVEGTSNPNLYWYRQAAGRGLQLLFYSVGIGQISSEVPQNLSASRPQDRQFILSSKKLLLSDSGFYLCAWSARGVNSPLHFGNGTRLTVT.

The chain joins TRBV6-5 to TRBJ1-2; TRBD1 is a possible D gene (6 bases). CDR1 is MNHEY and CDR2 is SVGAGI in the germline V gene. The length of the CDR3 is 15 residues. V was cut by 0 bases and J by 8 bases, with 16 bases left in between. CDR3 in DNA: TGTGCCAGCAGTTACTCCTACACAGGGCCAGGAGGCTACACCTTC. It translates to CASSYSYTGPGGYTF.

J is TRBJ2-1 and V is TRBV7-2; D ambiguous. Trimming left V 5 bases short and J 8 bases short, with 10 bases between. The CDR3 has 12 amino acids. Germline V gene sequence: CDR1 SGHTA, CDR2 FQGNSA. CDR3 protein: CASSPRVHEQFF. DNA of the CDR3: TGTGCCAGCAGCCCCCGAGTGCATGAGCAGTTCTTC. Combining the CDR3 with reference TRBV7-2 and TRBJ2-1 gives the whole variable domain GAGVSQSPSNKVTEKGKDVELRCDPISGHTALYWYRQSLGQGLEFLIYFQGNSAPDKSGLPSDRFSAERTGGSVSTLTIQRTQQEDSAVYLCASSPRVHEQFFGPGTRLTVL.

The rearrangement uses TRBV9 and TRBJ1-1, with 9 bases aligning to TRBD1. This CDR3 is built from 13 residues. V gave up 4 bases and J gave up 8 bases; unmatched junction bases: 6. Germline CDR1 and CDR2: SGDLS and YYNGEE. The CDR3 sequence: CASSSRQGEEAFF. The CDR3 nucleotides read TGTGCCAGCAGCTCTAGACAGGGGGAAGAAGCTTTCTTT.

V usage is TRBV18 and J usage is TRBJ1-3; a possible D gene is TRBD1 (6 bases). V lost 10 bases to trimming and J lost 1 base, with 14 bases between them. CDR3 size: 14 residues. CDR1 is KGHSH and CDR2 is LQKENI in the germline V gene. Here the CDR3 reads CATQTGNSGNTIYF. As DNA, the CDR3 is TGTGCCACCCAAACAGGGAATTCTGGAAACACCATATATTTT.

The chain is built from TRBV10-2 and TRBJ1-5; TRBD1 matches 11 bases. Unmatched junction bases numbered 9, after V lost 7 bases and J lost 7 bases. Germline assignment: CDR1 WSHSY and CDR2 SAAADI. The CDR3 length is 15 residues. The CDR3 DNA is TGCGCCAGCACCCCCGGGACAGGGGGGACGCAGCCCCAGCATTTT. It yields the protein CASTPGTGGTQPQHF.

V usage is TRBV19 and J usage is TRBJ2-3; 10 bases are a match to TRBD2. Trimming cost V 2 bases and J 5 bases; bases outside gene matches: 10. The germline CDR1 and CDR2 sequences are LNHDA and SQIVND (reference sequence). The CDR3 extends over 17 amino acids. The CDR3 is CASSITDSGGFLDTQYF. DNA of the CDR3: TGTGCCAGTAGTATAACGGATAGCGGGGGGTTTTTAGATACGCAGTATTTT.

V is TRBV5-6 and J is TRBJ2-3, with 9 bases aligning to TRBD2. Germline trimming cut 1 base from V and 1 base from J; bases unmatched to any gene: 4. Germline V gene sequence: CDR1 SGHDT, CDR2 YYEEEE. The CDR3 consists of 16 residues. As DNA, the CDR3 is TGTGCCAGCAGCTTGCTAGCGGGATATGGCACAGATACGCAGTATTTT. This codes for CASSLLAGYGTDTQYF. Variable domain in full (rest from reference TRBV5-6 and TRBJ2-3): DAGVTQSPTHLIKTRGQQVTLRCSPKSGHDTVSWYQQALGQGPQFIFQYYEEEERQRGNFPDRFSGHQFPNYSSELNVNALLLGDSALYLCASSLLAGYGTDTQYFGPGTRLTVL.

The gene calls are TRBV4-2 and TRBJ2-4; the D gene is possibly TRBD2 (5 bases). V lost 0 bases, J lost 2 bases, and 14 bases lay in between. Germline loops: CDR1 LGHNA, CDR2 YNFKEQ. The CDR3 has 17 residues. The CDR3 region has the DNA TGTGCCAGCAGCCAAGATCCTGTATCGGGGACCAAAAACATTCAGTACTTC. Translating it yields CASSQDPVSGTKNIQYF.

The V gene is TRBV9, the J gene TRBJ2-5; 10 positions agree with TRBD2. V lost 0 bases, J lost 5 bases, and 1 base stayed unmatched. Germline loops: CDR1 SGDLS, CDR2 YYNGEE. This CDR3 is built from 14 residues. The CDR3 loop reads CASSVETSGETQYF. The CDR3 nucleotides are TGTGCCAGCAGCGTAGAGACTAGCGGGGAGACCCAGTACTTC.

This clone was seen more than once but under ten times. The chain combines TRBV3-1 (or the pseudogene TRBV3-2) with TRBJ2-7; no clear D. Trimming left V 4 bases short and J 5 bases short, with 6 bases between. The V gene's germline CDR1 is LGHDT and CDR2 YNNKEL (reference sequence). The CDR3 consists of 11 residues. Here the CDR3 DNA reads TGTGCCAGCAGCCTTATTAACGAGCAGTACTTC. This gives the protein CASSLINEQYF.

The chain is built from TRBV9 and TRBJ2-7; the match to TRBD2 covers 7 bases. Germline lookup yields CDR1 SGDLS and CDR2 YYNGEE. The CDR3 spans 14 residues. V lost 4 bases and J lost 2; bases outside the gene matches: 6. The CDR3, as DNA: TGTGCCAGCAGCTCCCAGGCGGGAGCCTACGAGCAGTACTTC. This sequence encodes CASSSQAGAYEQYF.

The chain recombines TRBV10-1 with TRBJ2-3; D gene unclear. This CDR3 contains 15 residues. CDR1 is WNHNN, CDR2 SYGVQD, per germline (reference sequence). V was cut by 0 bases and J by 0 bases, with 7 bases left in between. CDR3 in DNA: TGCGCCAGCAGTGAGTCTAGCACGAGCACAGATACGCAGTATTTT. Residues: CASSESSTSTDTQYF.

V is TRBV6-2 or TRBV6-3 and J is TRBJ1-2, with D uncertain. There are 11 residues in the CDR3. V was cut by 4 bases and J by 12 bases, with 12 bases left in between. Germline V gene lookup returns CDR1 MNHEY and CDR2 SVGEGT. The DNA of the CDR3 is TGTGCCAGCAGTTCTTCTCAGGTGAACACCTTC. It codes for CASSSSQVNTF.

This chain joins TRBV9 and TRBJ2-7, with 7 bases matching TRBD2. The germline CDR1 and CDR2 sequences are SGDLS and YYNGEE. With 0 bases clipped from V and 5 bases from J, the junction kept 20 bases outside the gene matches. The CDR3 spans 19 residues. CDR3 in DNA: TGTGCCAGCAGCGTAGGCCCCACTCCTTCCTGGGGGGGGGTCAACGAGCAGTACTTC. Amino acid sequence: CASSVGPTPSWGGVNEQYF.

V is TRBV27 and J is TRBJ2-1; D possibly corresponds to TRBD2 (5 bases). The CDR3 is made up of 15 amino acids. In germline, CDR1 is MNHEY, CDR2 SMNVEV (reference sequence). Trimming shortened V by 2 bases and J by 6 bases, and 14 bases separated the two germline ends. CDR3 in DNA: TGTGCCAGCAGTTTACGGCTAGCAGAATTCAATGAGCAGTTCTTC. Protein: CASSLRLAEFNEQFF.

The gene calls are TRBV6-4 and TRBJ1-1; D possibly corresponds to TRBD1 (6 bases). V was pared by 6 bases and J by 0 bases, with 8 bases between. Germline assignment: CDR1 MRHNA and CDR2 SNTAGT. There are 13 residues in the CDR3. The CDR3 DNA follows: TGTGCCAGCAGAGGACAGATGAACACTGAAGCTTTCTTT. As protein: CASRGQMNTEAFF.

The V and J genes are TRBV12-3 or TRBV12-4 and TRBJ2-7, with D perhaps matching TRBD1 (5 bases). Trimming took off 5 bases at V and 4 bases at J, with 9 bases between the two ends. This CDR3 is built from 12 residues. The CDR3 DNA reads TGTGCCAGCAGTCCTCAGGGATACGAGCAGTACTTC. This gives the protein CASSPQGYEQYF.